The rows below give T cell receptor beta chains drawn from one sample of a study of T-cell memory formation after mild COVID-19. MiXCR, applied by TCRdb to the 5' RACE reads, yields one record per CDR3 protein. This repertoire shows around 110,000 distinct CDR3 sequences, about 17% found once; its top ten account for 25% to 30%. Source material: PBMCs or a T cell subset sorted from them (not recorded which). The receptors were gathered from an adult woman who had mild COVID-19 (a few samples of this study predate the infection). Cell type and time point are not known. Each CDR3 is given with its conserved first and last residue. Fields, in order: D gene, CDR3 length, V gene, clone size, J gene, CDR3 protein, CDR3 DNA. A D gene is named only where the DNA matches it firmly. The size of a clone is reported for some rows only, either as once, few or many, or as a class for expanded clones.

D: NA
length: 11
V: TRBV29-1
size: NA
J: TRBJ2-1
CDR3: CSGEVGTWPFF
DNA: TGCAGCGGAGAAGTCGGGACTTGGCCGTTCTTC

D: TRBD2
length: 16
V: TRBV27
size: many
J: TRBJ2-7
CDR3: CASSPGTSGNPYEQYF
DNA: TGTGCCAGCAGTCCAGGGACTAGCGGGAACCCCTACGAGCAGTACTTC

D: NA
length: 12
V: TRBV2
size: NA
J: TRBJ2-7
CDR3: CASSPHRAEQYF
DNA: TGTGCCAGCAGTCCCCACAGGGCCGAGCAGTACTTC

D: TRBD1
length: 16
V: TRBV7-8
size: NA
J: TRBJ1-3
CDR3: CASSLPGQRSGNTIYF
DNA: TGTGCCAGCAGCTTACCGGGACAGCGATCTGGAAACACCATATATTTT

D: TRBD2
length: 15
V: TRBV5-5
size: NA
J: TRBJ2-1
CDR3: CASSATSGAYNEQFF
DNA: TGTGCCAGCAGCGCAACTAGCGGGGCCTACAATGAGCAGTTCTTC

D: TRBD1
length: 15
V: TRBV4-1
size: few
J: TRBJ2-3
CDR3: CASSRLGGGTDTQYF
DNA: TGCGCCAGCAGCCGCCTAGGGGGCGGCACAGATACGCAGTATTTT

D: TRBD2
length: 15
V: TRBV5-6
size: many
J: TRBJ2-5
CDR3: CASSLELAGVPDQYF
DNA: TGTGCCAGCAGCTTGGAACTAGCGGGGGTCCCTGACCAGTACTTC

D: NA
length: 15
V: TRBV7-8
size: NA
J: TRBJ2-1
CDR3: CASSLATRSGHEQFF
DNA: TGTGCCAGCAGCTTAGCGACTAGATCGGGGCATGAGCAGTTCTTC

D: NA
length: 13
V: TRBV12-3/TRBV12-4
size: few
J: TRBJ1-2
CDR3: CASSFDRDYGYTF
DNA: TGTGCCAGCAGTTTCGACAGAGACTATGGCTACACCTTC

D: NA
length: 15
V: TRBV12-3/TRBV12-4
size: few
J: TRBJ1-5
CDR3: CASSLARGSGQPQHF
DNA: TGTGCCAGCAGTTTAGCAAGGGGTTCTGGTCAGCCCCAGCATTTT

D: NA
length: 16
V: TRBV12-3/TRBV12-4
size: few
J: TRBJ2-5
CDR3: CASSSRTVPQLETQYF
DNA: TGTGCCAGCAGTTCCAGAACTGTCCCTCAATTAGAGACCCAGTACTTC

D: NA
length: 15
V: TRBV19
size: NA
J: TRBJ2-3
CDR3: CASRDRYPSTDTQYF
DNA: TGTGCCAGTAGAGACAGGTATCCTAGCACAGATACGCAGTATTTT

D: NA
length: 15
V: TRBV4-1
size: NA
J: TRBJ1-1
CDR3: CASSQIAQVNTEAFF
DNA: TGCGCCAGCAGCCAAATCGCACAGGTTAACACTGAAGCTTTCTTT

D: NA
length: 11
V: TRBV6-2/TRBV6-3
size: few
J: TRBJ2-3
CDR3: CASSYADTQYF
DNA: TGTGCCAGCAGTTATGCTGATACGCAGTATTTT

D: NA
length: 13
V: TRBV9
size: few
J: TRBJ2-5
CDR3: CASSANGRETQYF
DNA: TGTGCCAGCAGCGCGAATGGACGAGAGACCCAGTACTTC

D: NA
length: 13
V: TRBV6-1
size: NA
J: TRBJ1-1
CDR3: CASIRGANTEAFF
DNA: TGTGCCAGCATACGGGGGGCAAACACTGAAGCTTTCTTT

D: NA
length: 12
V: TRBV24-1
size: NA
J: TRBJ2-1
CDR3: CATSDWTGEQFF
DNA: TGTGCCACCAGTGATTGGACGGGTGAGCAGTTCTTC

D: NA
length: 11
V: TRBV5-6
size: few
J: TRBJ1-1
CDR3: CASRSRREAFF
DNA: TGTGCCAGCAGGTCCCGACGGGAAGCTTTCTTT

D: TRBD2
length: 14
V: TRBV12-3/TRBV12-4
size: few
J: TRBJ2-7
CDR3: CASAIFGLAGEQYF
DNA: TGTGCCAGCGCCATATTTGGACTAGCGGGTGAGCAGTACTTC

D: NA
length: 15
V: TRBV20-1
size: NA
J: TRBJ2-7
CDR3: CSANRGEASSYEQYF
DNA: TGCAGTGCTAATAGGGGGGAGGCGAGCTCCTACGAGCAGTACTTC

D: NA
length: 14
V: TRBV7-9
size: few
J: TRBJ2-7
CDR3: CASSHVGSTYEQYF
DNA: TGTGCCAGCAGCCACGTGGGCAGTACCTACGAGCAGTACTTC

D: TRBD1
length: 14
V: TRBV30
size: few
J: TRBJ1-1
CDR3: CAWRSGTGWTEAFF
DNA: TGTGCCTGGAGATCTGGGACAGGGTGGACTGAAGCTTTCTTT

D: TRBD1
length: 16
V: TRBV4-1
size: NA
J: TRBJ2-2
CDR3: CASSPRDRGDTGELFF
DNA: TGCGCCAGCAGCCCCCGGGACAGGGGAGACACCGGGGAGCTGTTTTTT

D: TRBD2
length: 16
V: TRBV6-2/TRBV6-3
size: NA
J: TRBJ2-1
CDR3: CASTGTKPWLYNEQFF
DNA: TGTGCCAGCACCGGGACTAAACCTTGGCTCTACAATGAGCAGTTCTTC

D: TRBD2
length: 15
V: TRBV12-3/TRBV12-4
size: many
J: TRBJ2-7
CDR3: CASTRWAGGLDEQYF
DNA: TGTGCCAGCACCCGGTGGGCGGGGGGTCTCGACGAGCAGTACTTC

D: NA
length: 16
V: TRBV4-3
size: NA
J: TRBJ1-1
CDR3: CASSQDYSLMNTEAFF
DNA: TGCGCCAGCAGCCAAGATTACAGTCTCATGAACACTGAAGCTTTCTTT

D: TRBD1
length: 15
V: TRBV30
size: few
J: TRBJ2-7
CDR3: CAWSVNPGGLYEQYF
DNA: TGTGCCTGGAGCGTTAACCCAGGGGGATTATACGAGCAGTACTTC

D: NA
length: 16
V: TRBV7-2
size: NA
J: TRBJ2-1
CDR3: CASSLLPGEWGNEQFF
DNA: TGTGCCAGCAGCTTACTTCCGGGAGAGTGGGGGAATGAGCAGTTCTTC

D: TRBD1
length: 15
V: TRBV18
size: few
J: TRBJ1-1
CDR3: CASSLRQGVNTEAFF
DNA: TGTGCCAGCTCACTACGACAGGGGGTGAACACTGAAGCTTTCTTT

D: TRBD2
length: 15
V: TRBV12-3/TRBV12-4
size: few
J: TRBJ2-7
CDR3: CASSSTSGGIYEQYF
DNA: TGTGCCAGCAGCTCGACTAGCGGGGGAATCTACGAGCAGTACTTC

D: TRBD2
length: 19
V: TRBV7-6
size: NA
J: TRBJ2-1
CDR3: CASSPRASGGESSYNEQFF
DNA: TGTGCCAGCAGCCCTCGGGCTAGCGGGGGGGAGAGCTCCTACAATGAGCAGTTCTTC

D: NA
length: 13
V: TRBV29-1
size: NA
J: TRBJ2-1
CDR3: CSVVPQGHIEQFF
DNA: TGCAGCGTTGTCCCCCAGGGCCACATAGAGCAGTTCTTC

D: NA
length: 11
V: TRBV29-1
size: NA
J: TRBJ1-1
CDR3: CSVDRGIRAFF
DNA: TGCAGCGTTGACAGGGGAATCCGCGCTTTCTTT

D: NA
length: 14
V: TRBV6-2/TRBV6-3
size: many
J: TRBJ2-6
CDR3: CASSLSSGANVLTF
DNA: TGTGCCAGCAGTCTGAGCTCTGGGGCCAACGTCCTGACTTTC

D: TRBD1
length: 14
V: TRBV27
size: few
J: TRBJ2-7
CDR3: CASSLQGQGGEQYF
DNA: TGTGCCAGCAGTTTACAGGGACAGGGGGGCGAGCAGTACTTC

D: TRBD1
length: 23
V: TRBV24-1
size: NA
J: TRBJ2-2
CDR3: CATSGIVQGASRTILQNTGELFF
DNA: TGTGCCACCAGTGGGATAGTACAGGGGGCGAGCCGTACTATCCTCCAGAACACCGGGGAGCTGTTTTTT

D: NA
length: 12
V: TRBV9
size: few
J: TRBJ1-2
CDR3: CASSGTGYGYTF
DNA: TGTGCCAGCAGCGGAACAGGCTATGGCTACACCTTC

D: TRBD1
length: 16
V: TRBV9
size: few
J: TRBJ2-5
CDR3: CASSVDHPNRGETQYF
DNA: TGTGCCAGCAGCGTAGACCACCCCAACAGGGGGGAGACCCAGTACTTC

D: NA
length: 15
V: TRBV6-5
size: NA
J: TRBJ2-1
CDR3: CASSASLAKVGEQFF
DNA: TGTGCCAGCAGTGCCTCCCTAGCGAAGGTAGGAGAGCAGTTCTTC

D: NA
length: 16
V: TRBV4-1
size: many
J: TRBJ1-1
CDR3: CASSQVGRTMKTEAFF
DNA: TGCGCCAGCAGCCAAGTGGGGAGAACAATGAAAACTGAAGCTTTCTTT

D: TRBD1
length: 15
V: TRBV11-1
size: few
J: TRBJ1-1
CDR3: CASSRTGVGLTEAFF
DNA: TGTGCCAGCAGCAGAACAGGGGTGGGATTGACTGAAGCTTTCTTT

D: NA
length: 15
V: TRBV7-2
size: few
J: TRBJ2-7
CDR3: CASSGLTGFKDEQYF
DNA: TGTGCCAGCAGCGGACTGACCGGATTCAAGGACGAGCAGTACTTC

D: TRBD2
length: 14
V: TRBV4-1
size: few
J: TRBJ2-1
CDR3: CASSRLAGYNEQFF
DNA: TGCGCCAGCAGCCGACTAGCGGGGTACAATGAGCAGTTCTTC

D: NA
length: 14
V: TRBV7-6
size: many
J: TRBJ2-7
CDR3: CASSFGGGSYEQYF
DNA: TGTGCCAGCAGCTTTGGCGGTGGCTCCTACGAGCAGTACTTC

D: TRBD1
length: 17
V: TRBV6-5
size: NA
J: TRBJ2-2
CDR3: CASSPFRGLASAGELFF
DNA: TGTGCCAGCAGCCCTTTCAGGGGGCTGGCTAGCGCCGGGGAGCTGTTTTTT

D: TRBD2
length: 14
V: TRBV6-1
size: few
J: TRBJ2-7
CDR3: CASTIAGEVYEQYF
DNA: TGTGCCAGCACTATAGCGGGAGAAGTCTACGAGCAGTACTTC

D: NA
length: 15
V: TRBV7-3
size: few
J: TRBJ1-6
CDR3: CASSPGKGPNSPLHF
DNA: TGTGCCAGCAGCCCCGGAAAGGGTCCTAATTCACCCCTCCACTTT

D: NA
length: 15
V: TRBV4-2
size: few
J: TRBJ2-5
CDR3: CASSQEPGRQETQYF
DNA: TGTGCCAGCAGCCAAGAGCCAGGGCGGCAAGAGACCCAGTACTTC

D: NA
length: 14
V: TRBV12-3/TRBV12-4
size: few
J: TRBJ1-2
CDR3: CASRLLGPLHGYTF
DNA: TGTGCCAGCAGACTCCTCGGGCCTTTGCATGGCTACACCTTC

D: TRBD2
length: 15
V: TRBV6-2/TRBV6-3
size: NA
J: TRBJ2-1
CDR3: CASSSPGLAYNEQFF
DNA: TGTGCCAGCAGTTCCCCGGGACTAGCCTACAATGAGCAGTTCTTC

D: NA
length: 12
V: TRBV7-3
size: many
J: TRBJ2-2
CDR3: CASSLLSGELFF
DNA: TGTGCCAGCAGCTTATTAAGCGGGGAGCTGTTTTTT

D: NA
length: 17
V: TRBV2
size: NA
J: TRBJ2-6
CDR3: CASSERPGLSGANVLTF
DNA: TGTGCCAGCAGTGAACGGCCGGGACTCTCTGGGGCCAACGTCCTGACTTTC

D: NA
length: 11
V: TRBV7-8
size: NA
J: TRBJ2-3
CDR3: CASQNWDTQYF
DNA: TGTGCCAGCCAAAATTGGGATACGCAGTATTTT